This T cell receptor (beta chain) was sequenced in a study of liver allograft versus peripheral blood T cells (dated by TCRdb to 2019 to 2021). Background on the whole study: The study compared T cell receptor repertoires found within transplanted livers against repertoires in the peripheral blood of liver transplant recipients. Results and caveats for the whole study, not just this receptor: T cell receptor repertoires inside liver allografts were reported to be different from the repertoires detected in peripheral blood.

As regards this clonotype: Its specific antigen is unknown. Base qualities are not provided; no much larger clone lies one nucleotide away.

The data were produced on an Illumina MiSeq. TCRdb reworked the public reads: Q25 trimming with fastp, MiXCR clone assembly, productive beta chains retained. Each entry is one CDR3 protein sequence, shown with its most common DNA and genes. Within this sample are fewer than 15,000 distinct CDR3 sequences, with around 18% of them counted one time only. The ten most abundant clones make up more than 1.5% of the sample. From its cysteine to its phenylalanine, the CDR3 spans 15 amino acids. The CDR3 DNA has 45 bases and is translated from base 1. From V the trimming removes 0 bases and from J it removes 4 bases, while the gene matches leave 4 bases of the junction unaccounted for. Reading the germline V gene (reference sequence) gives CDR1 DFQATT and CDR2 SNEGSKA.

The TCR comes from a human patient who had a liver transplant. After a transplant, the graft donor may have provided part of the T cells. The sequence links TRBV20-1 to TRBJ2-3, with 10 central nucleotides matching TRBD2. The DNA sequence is TGCAGTGCTAGAGATGAGCGGGGGGGCTCAGATACGCAGTATTTT. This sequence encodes CSARDERGGSDTQYF.